One sample yielded the 22 T cell receptor beta chains listed below, sequenced in a study of T-cell memory formation after mild COVID-19. MiXCR, run by TCRdb on the 5' RACE reads, gives a single entry per CDR3 protein. This sample has about 340,000 distinct CDR3 sequences; 20% to 25% occur once, and the top ten carry approximately 13%. Source material: PBMCs or a T cell subset sorted from them (not recorded which). The origin of the receptors is an adult woman who had mild COVID-19 (a few samples of this study predate the infection). Cell type and time point are not known.

This rearrangement joins TRBV5-1 to TRBJ2-7; the D call may be TRBD1 or TRBD2 (5 bases each). The CDR3 contains 14 residues. Trimming stripped 3 bases from V and 0 bases from J, with 10 bases between. Looked up from germline, CDR1 is SGHRS and CDR2 is YFSETQ. Here the CDR3 reads CASSWDGSSYEQYF. The DNA for the CDR3 is TGCGCCAGCAGCTGGGACGGAAGCTCCTACGAGCAGTACTTC. The full variable domain, in which reference TRBV5-1 and TRBJ2-7 provide the parts outside the CDR3, is KAGVTQTPRYLIKTRGQQVTLSCSPISGHRSVSWYQQTPGQGLQFLFEYFSETQRNKGNFPGRFSGRQFSNSRSEMNVSTLELGDSALYLCASSWDGSSYEQYFGPGTRLTVT.

This clonotype has ten or more counts. This sequence joins TRBV12-3 or TRBV12-4 and TRBJ1-2; D unclear. The CDR3 is made up of 12 amino acids. The V end lost 6 bases, the J end lost 4 bases, and 9 bases lay between the germline ends. The CDR3 DNA reads TGTGCCAGCAGCTCTACCGGCTATGGCTACACCTTC. This gives the protein CASSSTGYGYTF.

This clonotype turned up a few times. The chain is built from TRBV19 and TRBJ1-1; D perhaps matches TRBD1 (5 bases). The germline V and J ends were trimmed by 11 bases and 5 bases, with 15 bases remaining between them. From germline, CDR1 is LNHDA and CDR2 SQIVND (reference sequence). This CDR3 is built from 12 residues. The DNA of the CDR3 is TGTGCCGCCAATGGGGGGGGAACTGAAGCTTTCTTT. Encoded protein: CAANGGGTEAFF.

This clonotype turned up a few times. The V gene is TRBV7-6, the J gene TRBJ2-7; D call uncertain. This CDR3 comprises 15 residues. The V and J ends lost 5 bases and 2 bases respectively, with 16 bases between them. Germline loops: CDR1 SGHVS, CDR2 FNYEAQ. The chain's CDR3 is CASSIEGTLTYEQYF. In DNA, the CDR3 is TGTGCCAGCAGCATAGAAGGTACCCTGACCTACGAGCAGTACTTC.

The chain is built from TRBV29-1 and TRBJ2-5; TRBD1 aligns across 10 bases. Germline V gives CDR1 SQVTM, CDR2 ANQGSEA. Losses at the gene ends were 6 bases for V and 7 bases for J; bases not matched to a gene: 8. This CDR3 spans 13 amino acids. CDR3 sequence reads: CSVGQGSGTTQYF. CDR3 DNA: TGCAGCGTGGGACAGGGGTCTGGAACGACCCAGTACTTC.

This clonotype has more than one count but fewer than ten. This sequence joins TRBV14 and TRBJ1-5; D is uncertain. CDR3 length: 12 amino acids. Germline V lookup: CDR1 SGHDN, CDR2 FVKESK. V was pared by 2 bases and J by 6 bases, with 5 bases between. CDR3 sequence reads: CASSQIGQPQHF. CDR3 nucleotide sequence: TGTGCCAGCAGCCAAATCGGTCAGCCCCAGCATTTT.

Comment on this clonotype: A much larger clonotype is one base distant, so this may be a read error. The V gene is TRBV6-1, the J gene TRBJ2-7; D is uncertain. Trimming left V 6 bases short and J 2 bases short, with 5 bases between. Germline-derived CDR1 and CDR2 are MNHNS and SASEGT. The CDR3 has 11 amino acids. The CDR3 reads CASRDAYEQYF. The DNA for the CDR3 is TGTGCCAGCAGGGACGCCTACGAGCAGTACTTC.

The CDR3 protein is CASSPGLAGGLYNEQFF. The DNA for the CDR3 is TGCGCCAGCAGCCCGGGACTAGCGGGAGGGTTATACAATGAGCAGTTCTTC. The V call is TRBV5-1, the J call TRBJ2-1, with 16 bases fitting TRBD2. The J segment lost 4 bases and the V segment lost 4 bases, leaving 5 bases of the junction unmatched. CDR3 length: 17 residues. CDR1 is SGHRS and CDR2 is YFSETQ in the germline V gene.

The chain employs TRBV20-1 and TRBJ1-2; D unclear. Trimming stripped 3 bases from V and 3 bases from J, with 8 bases between. The CDR3 contains 12 residues. Germline-derived CDR1 and CDR2 are DFQATT and SNEGSKA (reference sequence). CDR3 bases: TGCAGTGCTAGTGACGGATACTATGGCTACACCTTC. Protein product: CSASDGYYGYTF.

The J gene is TRBJ1-1, the V gene TRBV30; 7 positions agree with TRBD1. Trimming cost V 4 bases and J 1 base; bases outside gene matches: 3. The CDR3 spans 13 residues. Germline loops: CDR1 GTSNPN, CDR2 SVGIG (reference sequence). The CDR3 loop reads CAWNRQGNTEAFF. The CDR3 bases are TGTGCCTGGAACAGACAGGGGAACACTGAAGCTTTCTTT.

The chain has TRBV5-6 and TRBJ2-3, with D possibly matching TRBD2 (6 bases). V lost 4 bases, J lost 2 bases, and 14 bases lay in between. The germline V gene has CDR1 SGHDT and CDR2 YYEEEE. The CDR3 length is 15 residues. Here the CDR3 DNA reads TGTGCCAGCAGCCAGACTAGGGATTACACAGATACGCAGTATTTT. This codes for CASSQTRDYTDTQYF.

This chain uses TRBV7-9 with TRBJ2-1; 13 bases align to TRBD2. Germline values: CDR1 SEHNR, CDR2 FQNEAQ (reference sequence). V shed 5 bases, J shed 7 bases, and the junction held 5 bases outside the gene matches. The CDR3 extends over 15 amino acids. The CDR3 DNA reads as TGTGCCAGCAGCCGGACTAGCGGGAGACGGAATGAGCAGTTCTTC. Translation gives CASSRTSGRRNEQFF.

This clonotype appeared a few times. V is TRBV14 and J is TRBJ1-1; no reliable D call. The V end lost 0 bases, the J end lost 3 bases, and 14 bases lay between the germline ends. Germline loops: CDR1 SGHDN, CDR2 FVKESK. The CDR3 sequence is 16 residues long. In DNA form, the CDR3 reads TGTGCCAGCAGCCAAGATGCTGGGATTCGGGACACTGAAGCTTTCTTT. It specifies CASSQDAGIRDTEAFF.

V gene TRBV5-1 combines with J gene TRBJ2-3; the match to TRBD1 covers 8 bases. Per germline, CDR1 SGHRS and CDR2 YFSETQ. The CDR3 runs 17 residues. V gave up 3 bases and J gave up 0 bases; unmatched junction bases: 9. CDR3 sequence: CASSSYDRGGSTDTQYF. In DNA form, the CDR3 reads TGCGCCAGCAGCTCCTATGACAGGGGCGGGAGCACAGATACGCAGTATTTT.

V is TRBV4-3 and J is TRBJ2-1, with a tentative D call TRBD2 (6 bases). The CDR3 is made up of 15 amino acids. Germline V gene sequence: CDR1 LGHNA, CDR2 YSLEER. V dropped 3 bases and J dropped 4 bases, with 13 bases sitting between them. The DNA for the CDR3 is TGCGCCAGCAGCCAGGGACTGGATTTATACAATGAGCAGTTCTTC. Translating gives CASSQGLDLYNEQFF.

The CDR3 DNA sequence: TGCGCCAGCAGCCAAGATCGCCTAATAGCGGGGGGGCCGAATGAGCAGTTCTTC. It specifies CASSQDRLIAGGPNEQFF. This rearrangement joins TRBV4-1 to TRBJ2-1; 11 bases fit TRBD2. J gave up 7 bases and V 0 bases, and 11 bases lay outside the gene matches. CDR1 and CDR2 from the germline V gene are MGHRA and YSYEKL. CDR3 size: 18 residues.

Ten or more counts support this clonotype. The J gene is TRBJ2-1, the V gene TRBV20-1, with a possible D match to TRBD2 (6 bases). The CDR3 has 14 amino acids. V was shortened by 6 bases and J by 3 bases, with 15 bases between the two germline ends. CDR1 is DFQATT, CDR2 SNEGSKA, per germline (reference sequence). The CDR3 here is CSAKRSGDYNEQFF. CDR3 nucleotide sequence: TGCAGTGCCAAGCGTAGCGGAGACTACAATGAGCAGTTCTTC.

This clonotype appeared a few times. V and J are TRBV6-5 and TRBJ1-2; 9 bases align to TRBD1. The CDR3 is 18 residues long. Germline V gene lookup returns CDR1 MNHEY and CDR2 SVGAGI. After removal of 2 bases from V and 2 bases from J, the junction contained 12 bases not matched to a gene. The CDR3 nucleotides read TGTGCCAGCAGTTACGTGGGACAGGGAAGAGATGGGAACTATGGCTACACCTTC. This encodes CASSYVGQGRDGNYGYTF.

This clonotype has only a few counts. This chain uses TRBV11-2 with TRBJ1-1, with TRBD1 as a possible D gene (6 bases). Germline V gives CDR1 SGHAT, CDR2 FQNNGV. The CDR3 has 16 amino acids. Deletions cut 3 bases from V and 11 bases from J, with 25 bases between. This chain's CDR3 is CASSLDTWGQGVQAFF. As DNA, the CDR3 is TGTGCCAGCAGCTTGGACACCTGGGGACAAGGGGTGCAGGCTTTCTTT.

V gene TRBV19 combines with J gene TRBJ1-1; D gene uncertain. The CDR3 has 16 residues. Germline V gene data show CDR1 as LNHDA and CDR2 as SQIVND (reference sequence). V was cut by 6 bases and J by 1 base, with 18 bases left in between. The CDR3 sequence is CASSPVPRRTNTEAFF. The CDR3 DNA reads as TGTGCCAGTAGCCCGGTGCCAAGACGGACGAACACTGAAGCTTTCTTT.

This chain links TRBV3-1 with TRBJ2-1; the match to TRBD2 covers 10 bases. Germline assignment: CDR1 LGHDT and CDR2 YNNKEL (reference sequence). Unmatched junction bases numbered 7, after V lost 1 base and J lost 7 bases. This CDR3 contains 16 residues. The CDR3 loop is CASSQGASGSVNEQFF. CDR3 DNA sequence: TGTGCCAGCAGCCAAGGGGCTAGCGGGAGTGTAAATGAGCAGTTCTTC.

A few counts support this clonotype. The chain uses TRBV4-1 and TRBJ1-6; maybe TRBD1 (5 bases). CDR3 length equals 18 residues. Between the trimmed V and J ends, which lost 8 bases and 7 bases, there was a span of 27 bases. Germline CDR1 and CDR2: MGHRA and YSYEKL. The CDR3 reads CASGTTTLGYTRNSPLHF. CDR3 DNA: TGCGCCAGCGGGACGACTACTCTTGGGTACACAAGGAATTCACCCCTCCACTTT.